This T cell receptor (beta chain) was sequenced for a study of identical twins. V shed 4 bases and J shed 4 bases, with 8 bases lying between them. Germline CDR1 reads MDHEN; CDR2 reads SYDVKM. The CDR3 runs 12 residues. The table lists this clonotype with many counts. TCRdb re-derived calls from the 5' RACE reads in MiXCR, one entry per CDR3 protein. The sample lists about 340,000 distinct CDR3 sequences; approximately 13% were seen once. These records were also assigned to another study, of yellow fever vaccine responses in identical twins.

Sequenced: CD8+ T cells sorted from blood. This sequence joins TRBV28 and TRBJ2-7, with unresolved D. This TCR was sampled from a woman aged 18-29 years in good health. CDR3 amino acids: CASSSVGYEQYF. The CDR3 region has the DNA TGTGCCAGCAGTTCAGTTGGGTACGAGCAGTACTTC.